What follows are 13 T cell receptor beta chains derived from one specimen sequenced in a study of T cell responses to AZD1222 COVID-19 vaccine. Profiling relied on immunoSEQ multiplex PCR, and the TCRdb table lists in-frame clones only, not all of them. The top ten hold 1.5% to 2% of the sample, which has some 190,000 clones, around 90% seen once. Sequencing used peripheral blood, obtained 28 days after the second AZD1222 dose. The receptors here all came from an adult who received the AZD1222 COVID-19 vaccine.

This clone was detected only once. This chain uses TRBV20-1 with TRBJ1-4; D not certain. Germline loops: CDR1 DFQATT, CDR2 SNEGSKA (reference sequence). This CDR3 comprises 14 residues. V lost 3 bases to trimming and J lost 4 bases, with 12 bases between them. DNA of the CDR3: TGCAGTGCTAGTTTTCCGGATTTTAATGAAAAACTGTTTTTT. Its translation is CSASFPDFNEKLFF.

The CDR3 sequence is CASSRTRQRSNQPQHF. The CDR3, as DNA: TGCGCCAGCAGTCGGACACGACAGCGAAGCAATCAGCCCCAGCATTTT. This sequence joins TRBV4-3 and TRBJ1-5; the D gene is possibly TRBD1 (5 bases). Trimming took 6 bases from V and 1 from J, leaving 16 bases between them. Germline values: CDR1 LGHNA, CDR2 YSLEER. This CDR3 has 16 residues.

The DNA for the CDR3 is TGTGCCAGCAAAACGGGGTTCAGCTCCTACGAGCAGTACTTC. Protein sequence: CASKTGFSSYEQYF. The chain employs TRBV5-4 and TRBJ2-7; a possible D gene is TRBD2 (5 bases). Trimming took off 6 bases at V and 0 bases at J, with 13 bases between the two ends. Germline assignment: CDR1 SGHNT and CDR2 YYREEE (reference sequence). The CDR3 extends over 14 amino acids.

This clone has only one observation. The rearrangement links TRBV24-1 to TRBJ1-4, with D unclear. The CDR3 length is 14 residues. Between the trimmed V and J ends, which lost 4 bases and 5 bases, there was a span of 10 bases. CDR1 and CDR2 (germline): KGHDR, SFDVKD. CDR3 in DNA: TGTGCCACCAGTGACCCCGGGCTCAATGAAAAACTGTTTTTT. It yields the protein CATSDPGLNEKLFF.

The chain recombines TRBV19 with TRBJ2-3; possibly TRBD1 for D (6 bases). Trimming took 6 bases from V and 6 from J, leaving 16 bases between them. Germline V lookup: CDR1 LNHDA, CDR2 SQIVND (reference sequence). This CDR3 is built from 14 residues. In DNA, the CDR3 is TGTGCCAGTAGCCGGAGCAACAGGGCGGATACGCAGTATTTT. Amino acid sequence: CASSRSNRADTQYF.

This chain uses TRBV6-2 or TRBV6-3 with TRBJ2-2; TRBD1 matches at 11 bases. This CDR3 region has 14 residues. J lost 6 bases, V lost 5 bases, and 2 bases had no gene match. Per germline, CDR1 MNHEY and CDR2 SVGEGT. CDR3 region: CASSPGQGAGELFF. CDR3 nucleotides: TGTGCCAGCAGTCCGGGACAGGGGGCCGGGGAGCTGTTTTTT.

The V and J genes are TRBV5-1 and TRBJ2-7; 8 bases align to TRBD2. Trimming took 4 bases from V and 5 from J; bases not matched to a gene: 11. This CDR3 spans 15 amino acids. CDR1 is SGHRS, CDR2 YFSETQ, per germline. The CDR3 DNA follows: TGCGCCAGCAGCCCTAGAGCGGGAGCGCTCAACGAGCAGTACTTC. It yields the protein CASSPRAGALNEQYF.

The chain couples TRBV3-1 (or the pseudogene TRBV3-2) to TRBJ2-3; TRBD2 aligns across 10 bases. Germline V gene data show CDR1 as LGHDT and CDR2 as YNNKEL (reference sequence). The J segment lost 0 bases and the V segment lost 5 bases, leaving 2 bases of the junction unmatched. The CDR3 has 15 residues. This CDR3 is CASSWTSGSTDTQYF. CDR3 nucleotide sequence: TGTGCCAGCAGCTGGACTAGCGGTAGCACAGATACGCAGTATTTT.

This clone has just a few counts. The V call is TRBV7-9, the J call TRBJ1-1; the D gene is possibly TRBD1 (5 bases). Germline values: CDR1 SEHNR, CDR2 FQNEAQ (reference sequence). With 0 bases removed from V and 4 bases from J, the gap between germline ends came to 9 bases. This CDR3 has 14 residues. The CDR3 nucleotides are TGTGCCAGCAGCTTAGCGGGGCAGTTCACTGAAGCTTTCTTT. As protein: CASSLAGQFTEAFF. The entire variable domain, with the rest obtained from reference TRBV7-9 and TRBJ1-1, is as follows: DTGVSQNPRHKITKRGQNVTFRCDPISEHNRLYWYRQTLGQGPEFLTYFQNEAQLEKSRLLSDRFSAERPKGSFSTLEIQRTEQGDSAMYLCASSLAGQFTEAFFGQGTRLTVV.

The CDR3 region is CASISDHYNEQFF. In nucleotides, the CDR3 is TGTGCCAGTATCTCAGACCACTACAATGAGCAGTTCTTC. The rearrangement joins TRBV19 to TRBJ2-1, with D uncertain. The CDR3 extends over 13 amino acids. Trimming removed 7 bases from V and 3 bases from J, with 10 bases in between. Per germline, CDR1 LNHDA and CDR2 SQIVND (reference sequence).

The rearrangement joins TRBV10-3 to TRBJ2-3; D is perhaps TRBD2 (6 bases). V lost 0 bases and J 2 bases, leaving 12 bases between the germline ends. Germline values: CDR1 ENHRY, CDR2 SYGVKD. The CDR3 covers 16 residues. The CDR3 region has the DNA TGTGCCATCAGTGAGTCTGGAGGGGTGACCACAGATACGCAGTATTTT. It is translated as CAISESGGVTTDTQYF.

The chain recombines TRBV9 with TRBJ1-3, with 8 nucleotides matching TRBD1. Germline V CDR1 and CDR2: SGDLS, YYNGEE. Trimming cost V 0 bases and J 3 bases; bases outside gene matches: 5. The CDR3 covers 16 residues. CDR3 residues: CASSVATGQGGNTIYF. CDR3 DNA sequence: TGTGCCAGCAGCGTAGCTACAGGACAGGGTGGAAACACCATATATTTT.

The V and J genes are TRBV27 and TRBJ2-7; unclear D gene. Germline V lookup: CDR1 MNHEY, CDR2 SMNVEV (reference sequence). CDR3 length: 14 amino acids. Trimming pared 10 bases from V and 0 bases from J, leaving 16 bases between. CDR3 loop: CATCRDSSSYEQYF. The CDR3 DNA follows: TGTGCCACCTGCCGAGACTCAAGCTCCTACGAGCAGTACTTC.